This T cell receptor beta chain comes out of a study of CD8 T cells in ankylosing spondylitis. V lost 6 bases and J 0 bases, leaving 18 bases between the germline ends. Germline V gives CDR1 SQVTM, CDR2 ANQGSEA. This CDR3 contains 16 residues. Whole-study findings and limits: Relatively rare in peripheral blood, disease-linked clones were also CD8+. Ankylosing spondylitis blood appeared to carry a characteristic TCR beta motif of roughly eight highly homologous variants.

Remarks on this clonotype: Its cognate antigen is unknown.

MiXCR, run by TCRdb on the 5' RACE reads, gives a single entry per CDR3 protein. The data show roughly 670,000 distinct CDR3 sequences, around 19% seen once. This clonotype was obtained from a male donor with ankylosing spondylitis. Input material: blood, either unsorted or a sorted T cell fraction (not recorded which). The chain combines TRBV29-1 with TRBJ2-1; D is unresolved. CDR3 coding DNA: TGCAGCGTCGCCCCGATCGCCGTCGACTCCTACAATGAGCAGTTCTTC. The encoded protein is CSVAPIAVDSYNEQFF.